This is a list of T cell receptor beta chains from one sample in a study of T cell clonotyping in hematopoietic cell transplantation. This table comes from immunoSEQ multiplex PCR, and its TCRdb copy is limited to in-frame clones, with some not included. The table has about 69,000 clones, just under 95% seen once; the top ten hold roughly 1.7%. Sequencing was done on a sample of peripheral blood mononuclear cells. The receptors were gathered from a man aged 45 to 65 in good health. Some clones in this sample may be carry-over from other donors' samples. Each CDR3 is given with its conserved first and last residue. The order of the fields is J gene, V gene, clone size, D gene, CDR3 protein, CDR3 DNA. The D gene is left open where the match is weak. Expanded clones are given a class, and other clones once, few, many or no size at all.

j_gene: TRBJ2-1; v_gene: TRBV27; abundance: .; d_gene: .; CDR3aa: CASSLGDGYNEQFF; CDR3nt: TGTGCCAGCAGTTTGGGGGACGGATACAATGAGCAGTTCTTC
j_gene: TRBJ2-5; v_gene: TRBV4-2; abundance: .; d_gene: .; CDR3aa: CASTRLQETQYF; CDR3nt: TGTGCCAGCACCCGACTGCAAGAGACCCAGTACTTC
j_gene: TRBJ2-7; v_gene: TRBV7-2; abundance: .; d_gene: .; CDR3aa: CASSLAAGSVYEQYF; CDR3nt: TGTGCCAGCAGCTTAGCGGCGGGCTCAGTCTACGAGCAGTACTTC
j_gene: TRBJ2-7; v_gene: TRBV2; abundance: .; d_gene: .; CDR3aa: CASSEGARSYEQYF; CDR3nt: TGTGCCAGCAGTGAAGGCGCAAGATCCTACGAGCAGTACTTC
j_gene: TRBJ1-3; v_gene: TRBV5-4; abundance: .; d_gene: .; CDR3aa: CASSSAGGNTIYF; CDR3nt: TGTGCCAGCAGCTCGGCGGGGGGAAACACCATATATTTT
j_gene: TRBJ2-3; v_gene: TRBV9; abundance: .; d_gene: .; CDR3aa: CASSVEITGQGGNQYF; CDR3nt: TGTGCCAGCAGCGTAGAGATAACAGGCCAAGGTGGAAACCAGTATTTT
j_gene: TRBJ1-1; v_gene: TRBV6-1; abundance: .; d_gene: TRBD1; CDR3aa: CASTGGTEAFF; CDR3nt: TGTGCCAGCACAGGGGGTACTGAAGCTTTCTTT
j_gene: TRBJ1-5; v_gene: TRBV4-3; abundance: .; d_gene: TRBD1; CDR3aa: CASSQDRDSYQPQHF; CDR3nt: TGCGCCAGCAGCCAAGACCGGGACAGCTATCAGCCCCAGCATTTT
j_gene: TRBJ1-4; v_gene: TRBV5-4; abundance: .; d_gene: .; CDR3aa: CASSLEGVNWFF; CDR3nt: TGTGCCAGCAGCTTGGAGGGGGTTAACTGGTTTTTT
j_gene: TRBJ2-3; v_gene: TRBV28; abundance: .; d_gene: .; CDR3aa: CASSPGAAQYF; CDR3nt: TGTGCCAGCAGCCCGGGGGCGGCGCAGTATTTT
j_gene: TRBJ2-7; v_gene: TRBV27; abundance: once; d_gene: TRBD1; CDR3aa: CASSDLADRGYIGEQYF; CDR3nt: TGTGCCAGCAGCGATCTCGCGGACAGGGGTTATATTGGCGAGCAGTACTTC
j_gene: TRBJ1-1; v_gene: TRBV9; abundance: .; d_gene: .; CDR3aa: CASSVGFLTNEEAFF; CDR3nt: TGTGCCAGCAGCGTAGGATTTTTGACGAACGAGGAAGCTTTCTTT
j_gene: TRBJ2-7; v_gene: TRBV15; abundance: .; d_gene: .; CDR3aa: CATSAGYYEQYF; CDR3nt: TGTGCCACCAGCGCCGGCTACTACGAGCAGTACTTC
j_gene: TRBJ2-1; v_gene: TRBV9; abundance: .; d_gene: .; CDR3aa: CASSVAKGQGTDNEQFF; CDR3nt: TGTGCCAGCAGCGTAGCTAAAGGGCAGGGTACGGACAATGAGCAGTTCTTC
j_gene: TRBJ1-1; v_gene: TRBV4-1; abundance: .; d_gene: TRBD1; CDR3aa: CASSQAPRTGGLYTEAFF; CDR3nt: TGCGCCAGCAGCCAAGCCCCCCGGACAGGCGGATTGTACACTGAAGCTTTCTTT
j_gene: TRBJ1-6; v_gene: TRBV7-2; abundance: .; d_gene: .; CDR3aa: CASSLNSAGNYNSPLHF; CDR3nt: TGTGCCAGCAGCTTAAACTCGGCAGGGAATTATAATTCACCCCTCCACTTT
j_gene: TRBJ1-1; v_gene: TRBV7-3; abundance: .; d_gene: .; CDR3aa: CASSLRRQAEAFF; CDR3nt: TGTGCCAGCAGCTTAAGAAGACAGGCTGAAGCTTTCTTT
j_gene: TRBJ2-7; v_gene: TRBV11-2; abundance: .; d_gene: .; CDR3aa: CASSPMGSSYEQYF; CDR3nt: TGTGCCAGCAGCCCTATGGGGAGCTCCTACGAGCAGTACTTC
j_gene: TRBJ2-7; v_gene: TRBV6-1; abundance: once; d_gene: .; CDR3aa: CASITGTPGSEQYF; CDR3nt: TGTGCCAGCATTACCGGGACGCCCGGATCCGAGCAGTACTTC
j_gene: TRBJ2-4; v_gene: TRBV28; abundance: .; d_gene: TRBD1; CDR3aa: CASTPTPGTDQSKNIQYF; CDR3nt: TGTGCCAGCACCCCAACCCCCGGGACAGATCAGTCCAAAAACATTCAGTACTTC
j_gene: TRBJ2-7; v_gene: TRBV14; abundance: .; d_gene: .; CDR3aa: CASSQGVGSYEQYF; CDR3nt: TGTGCCAGCAGCCAAGGGGTAGGTTCCTACGAGCAGTACTTC